This TCR beta chain derives from a study of T cell responses to AZD1222 COVID-19 vaccine. General study findings and limits: It was only six AZD1222 recipients who were seropositive at baseline. Repertoires were collected only later (after the peak T cell response had occurred).

Regarding this clone: Its target is not known.

The CDR3 runs to 14 residues. V was clipped by 0 bases and J by 7 bases, with 7 bases between them. CDR1 SGHNT and CDR2 YENEEA come from the germline V gene. Produced via immunoSEQ multiplex PCR; TCRdb's table is partial and in-frame only. In the table there are over 70,000 clones, 70% to 90% of which are singletons. The chain has TRBV11-3 and TRBJ1-6; D is possibly TRBD1 (5 bases). This sequence originates from an adult in good health. Specimen: peripheral blood, collected on day 0 of AZD1222 vaccination. CDR3 sequence reads: CASSLDGANSPLHF. The CDR3 region has the DNA TGTGCCAGCAGCTTAGATGGGGCGAATTCACCCCTCCACTTT.